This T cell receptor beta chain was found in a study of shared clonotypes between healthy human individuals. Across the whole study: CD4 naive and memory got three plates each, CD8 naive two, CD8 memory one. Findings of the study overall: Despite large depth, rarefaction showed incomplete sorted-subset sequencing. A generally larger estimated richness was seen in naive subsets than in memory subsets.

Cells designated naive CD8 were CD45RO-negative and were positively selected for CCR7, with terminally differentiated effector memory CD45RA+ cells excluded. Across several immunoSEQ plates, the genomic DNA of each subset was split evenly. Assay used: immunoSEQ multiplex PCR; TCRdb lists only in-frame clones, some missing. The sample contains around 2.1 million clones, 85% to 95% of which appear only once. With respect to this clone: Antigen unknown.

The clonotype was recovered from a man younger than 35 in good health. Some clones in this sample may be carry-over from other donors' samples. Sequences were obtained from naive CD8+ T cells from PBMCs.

For the CDR3, the DNA is TGTGCCAGCAGTGAAGCGGATGGGACGGAGGATGGCTACACCTTC. Translating it yields CASSEADGTEDGYTF. The J gene is TRBJ1-2, the V gene TRBV6-1; TRBD1 is a possible D gene (5 bases). Germline V gene data show CDR1 as MNHNS and CDR2 as SASEGT. V lost 0 bases and J lost 6, with 14 bases in between. The CDR3 has 15 residues.